This TCR beta chain was identified in a study of OX40 agonist ivuxolimab in advanced cancers. Study in general: Partial responses were seen in three patients, one with hepatocellular carcinoma and two with cutaneous melanoma.

Sequencing was performed with immunoSEQ multiplex PCR; in TCRdb, only in-frame clones are kept and a portion is missing. The sample contains 40,000 or so clones, around 89% of which appear only once. The CDR3 runs to 15 residues. The germline V and J ends were trimmed by 5 bases and 0 bases, with 10 bases remaining between them. Germline-derived CDR1 and CDR2 are SEHNR and FQNEAQ (reference sequence). This chain links TRBV7-9 with TRBJ2-2; the D gene is possibly TRBD1 (6 bases). The sample in question was CD4+ or CD8+ T cells sorted from blood, obtained in a trial of the OX40 agonist ivuxolimab. The TCR originated in an adult with an advanced solid tumor such as melanoma, head and neck, liver or kidney cancer. CDR3 coding DNA: TGTGCCAGCAGCCCAGGGGCACCGAACACCGGGGAGCTGTTTTTT. Its translation is CASSPGAPNTGELFF.